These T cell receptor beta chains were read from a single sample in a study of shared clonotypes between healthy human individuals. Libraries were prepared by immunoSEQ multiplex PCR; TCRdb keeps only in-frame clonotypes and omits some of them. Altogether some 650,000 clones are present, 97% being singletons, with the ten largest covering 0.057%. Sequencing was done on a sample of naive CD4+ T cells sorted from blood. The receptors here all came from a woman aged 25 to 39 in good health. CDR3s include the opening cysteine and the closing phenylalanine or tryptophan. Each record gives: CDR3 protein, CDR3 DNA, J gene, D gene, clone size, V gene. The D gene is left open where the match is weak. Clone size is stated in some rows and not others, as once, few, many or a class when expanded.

CDR3: CASSPQGSSGNTIYF
DNA: TGTGCCAGCAGCCCCCAGGGGAGCTCTGGAAACACCATATATTTT
J: TRBJ1-3
D: NA
size: NA
V: TRBV5-4

CDR3: CASSPYGPSSYNEQFF
DNA: TGTGCCAGCTCACCTTACGGGCCGTCCTCCTACAATGAGCAGTTCTTC
J: TRBJ2-1
D: NA
size: once
V: TRBV18

CDR3: CASSVTGGRGYTF
DNA: TGTGCCAGCAGCGTCACAGGGGGCAGGGGCTACACCTTC
J: TRBJ1-2
D: TRBD1
size: NA
V: TRBV9

CDR3: CASRTGTGTEAFF
DNA: TGCGCCAGCAGGACCGGGACAGGGACTGAAGCTTTCTTT
J: TRBJ1-1
D: TRBD1
size: NA
V: TRBV5-1

CDR3: CASSWGGGNQPQHF
DNA: TGTGCCAGCAGCTGGGGCGGTGGCAATCAGCCCCAGCATTTT
J: TRBJ1-5
D: NA
size: NA
V: TRBV7-8

CDR3: CASSSQAGEQFF
DNA: TGTGCCAGCAGTTCACAAGCTGGTGAGCAGTTCTTC
J: TRBJ2-1
D: NA
size: NA
V: TRBV27

CDR3: CASSILQGHGYTF
DNA: TGTGCCAGTAGTATCCTCCAGGGGCATGGCTACACCTTC
J: TRBJ1-2
D: NA
size: NA
V: TRBV19

CDR3: CASSKDRNAKNIQYF
DNA: TGTGCCAGCAGCAAAGACAGGAATGCCAAAAACATTCAGTACTTC
J: TRBJ2-4
D: NA
size: NA
V: TRBV21-1

CDR3: CASSLVYRGHVKNIQYF
DNA: TGTGCCAGCAGCTTAGTCTACAGGGGTCATGTCAAAAACATTCAGTACTTC
J: TRBJ2-4
D: TRBD1
size: NA
V: TRBV11-2

CDR3: CASIQDFYEQYF
DNA: TGTGCCAGCATTCAGGACTTTTACGAGCAGTACTTC
J: TRBJ2-7
D: NA
size: NA
V: TRBV11-3

CDR3: CASSTGTLSNEQFF
DNA: TGCGCCAGCAGCACCGGGACACTCAGCAATGAGCAGTTCTTC
J: TRBJ2-1
D: NA
size: NA
V: TRBV5-1

CDR3: CASRRAQGSGNTIYF
DNA: TGTGCCAGCAGGCGGGCACAGGGCTCTGGAAACACCATATATTTT
J: TRBJ1-3
D: NA
size: NA
V: TRBV6-1

CDR3: CASTGGLADYNEQFF
DNA: TGTGCCAGCACGGGGGGACTAGCGGATTACAATGAGCAGTTCTTC
J: TRBJ2-1
D: TRBD2
size: NA
V: TRBV6-1

CDR3: CASSADAQRSGANVLTF
DNA: TGTGCCAGTAGTGCGGACGCTCAACGCTCTGGGGCCAACGTCCTGACTTTC
J: TRBJ2-6
D: NA
size: NA
V: TRBV19

CDR3: CAKTIMNTEAFF
DNA: TGTGCCAAGACAATCATGAACACTGAAGCTTTCTTT
J: TRBJ1-1
D: NA
size: NA
V: TRBV5-6

CDR3: CATFPGLAGANEQFF
DNA: TGTGCCACCTTCCCCGGGCTAGCGGGAGCAAATGAGCAGTTCTTC
J: TRBJ2-1
D: TRBD2
size: NA
V: TRBV15

CDR3: CASGILAGGLPEQYF
DNA: TGTGCCAGCGGGATACTAGCGGGAGGGCTTCCCGAGCAGTACTTC
J: TRBJ2-7
D: TRBD2
size: NA
V: TRBV28

CDR3: CASRPGTGGLNTEAFF
DNA: TGTGCCAGCAGACCAGGGACAGGGGGACTGAACACTGAAGCTTTCTTT
J: TRBJ1-1
D: TRBD1
size: NA
V: TRBV7-9